A selection of T cell receptor beta chains follows, all from one sample in a study of response to subunit inactivated influenza vaccine. TCRdb redid the calling of the RT-PCR reads with MiXCR, one entry per CDR3 protein. The sample has about 520,000 distinct CDR3 sequences; roughly 11% are singletons. The sequences come from PBMCs from blood, collected 35 to 45 days after vaccination. The receptors shown here come from a man aged 50 or older who received an inactivated influenza vaccine. Each CDR3 is given with its conserved first and last residue. The D gene is left open where the match is weak. Clone sizes are given selectively: once, few, many, or a class where the clone is expanded.

J: TRBJ2-7; V: TRBV29-1; size: many; D: -; length: 14; CDR3: CSVEGGTERYEQYF; DNA: TGCAGCGTTGAAGGGGGGACCGAGAGATACGAGCAGTACTTC
J: TRBJ1-3; V: TRBV7-2; size: few; D: -; length: 15; CDR3: CASSLVPIPGNTIYF; DNA: TGTGCCAGCAGCTTAGTTCCGATCCCTGGAAACACCATATATTTT
J: TRBJ2-7; V: TRBV29-1; size: -; D: TRBD2; length: 13; CDR3: CSVETSGHYEQYF; DNA: TGCAGCGTGGAGACTAGCGGGCACTACGAGCAGTACTTC
J: TRBJ2-7; V: TRBV9; size: few; D: -; length: 13; CDR3: CASSVGPGYEQYF; DNA: TGTGCCAGCAGCGTCGGGCCAGGCTACGAGCAGTACTTC
J: TRBJ1-5; V: TRBV12-5; size: -; D: -; length: 12; CDR3: CASGWEGQPQHF; DNA: TGTGCTAGTGGTTGGGAGGGACAGCCCCAGCATTTT
J: TRBJ2-3; V: TRBV5-2; size: -; D: -; length: 24; CDR3: CASNTPGGEHSPTSARASTDTQYF; DNA: TGTGCCAGCAACACCCCTGGGGGTGAGCACTCCCCTACCTCCGCGCGCGCTAGCACAGATACGCAGTATTTT
J: TRBJ2-7; V: TRBV12-3/TRBV12-4; size: many; D: -; length: 16; CDR3: CASSPPPQGLSYEQYF; DNA: TGTGCCAGCAGTCCCCCACCACAGGGATTGTCCTACGAGCAGTACTTC
J: TRBJ2-5; V: TRBV25-1; size: -; D: -; length: 15; CDR3: CASSEYKGVQETQYF; DNA: TGTGCCAGCAGTGAATATAAGGGGGTTCAAGAGACCCAGTACTTC
J: TRBJ1-6; V: TRBV20-1; size: many; D: TRBD1; length: 15; CDR3: CSASDRGSYNSPLHF; DNA: TGCAGTGCTTCGGACAGGGGCTCCTATAATTCACCCCTCCACTTT
J: TRBJ2-2; V: TRBV24-1; size: -; D: TRBD1; length: 16; CDR3: CATSDRGTGDTGELFF; DNA: TGTGCCACCAGTGACCGAGGGACAGGGGACACCGGGGAGCTGTTTTTT
J: TRBJ2-5; V: TRBV25-1; size: -; D: -; length: 11; CDR3: CASRVQETQYF; DNA: TGTGCCAGCAGGGTCCAAGAGACCCAGTACTTC
J: TRBJ2-4; V: TRBV9; size: many; D: -; length: 15; CDR3: CASSVDQRASDIQYF; DNA: TGTGCCAGCAGCGTAGACCAGCGGGCCTCGGACATTCAGTACTTC
J: TRBJ2-3; V: TRBV10-3; size: few; D: -; length: 14; CDR3: CAIKDDLNTDTQYF; DNA: TGTGCCATCAAGGACGACCTAAACACAGATACGCAGTATTTT
J: TRBJ1-2; V: TRBV12-3/TRBV12-4; size: many; D: -; length: 13; CDR3: CASSSLEGYGYTF; DNA: TGTGCCAGCAGTTCGCTGGAGGGGTATGGCTACACCTTC
J: TRBJ2-3; V: TRBV11-2; size: few; D: -; length: 13; CDR3: CASSQTSTDTQYF; DNA: TGTGCCAGCAGCCAAACTAGCACAGATACGCAGTATTTT
J: TRBJ2-2; V: TRBV6-5; size: -; D: TRBD1; length: 15; CDR3: CASSNDNRGLGELFF; DNA: TGTGCCAGCAGTAACGACAACAGGGGGCTGGGGGAGCTGTTTTTT
J: TRBJ2-2; V: TRBV29-1; size: few; D: -; length: 14; CDR3: CSVVGPGNTGELFF; DNA: TGCAGCGTTGTAGGCCCGGGGAACACCGGGGAGCTGTTTTTT
J: TRBJ2-1; V: TRBV28; size: -; D: TRBD2; length: 15; CDR3: CASSLLYSGTRGQFF; DNA: TGTGCCAGCAGTTTATTGTACAGCGGGACTCGTGGGCAGTTCTTC
J: TRBJ1-1; V: TRBV7-9; size: -; D: -; length: 13; CDR3: CASSYDRWTEAFF; DNA: TGTGCCAGCAGCTACGACAGGTGGACTGAAGCTTTCTTT
J: TRBJ2-5; V: TRBV5-6; size: few; D: -; length: 13; CDR3: CASSHDREETQYF; DNA: TGTGCCAGCAGCCACGACAGAGAAGAGACCCAGTACTTC
J: TRBJ2-5; V: TRBV12-3/TRBV12-4; size: few; D: TRBD1; length: 14; CDR3: CASSRTGGKKTQYF; DNA: TGTGCCAGCAGCCGGACAGGGGGCAAGAAGACCCAGTACTTC
J: TRBJ2-5; V: TRBV5-6; size: few; D: -; length: 13; CDR3: CASSFRWGGSQYF; DNA: TGTGCCAGCAGCTTCCGGTGGGGCGGTTCCCAGTACTTC
J: TRBJ2-7; V: TRBV11-2; size: -; D: TRBD1; length: 13; CDR3: CASSLVTGVWEYF; DNA: TGTGCCAGCAGCTTGGTCACAGGGGTCTGGGAGTACTTC
J: TRBJ2-2; V: TRBV11-1; size: -; D: -; length: 18; CDR3: CASSSLSPRRGSAGELFF; DNA: TGTGCCAGCAGCTCCCTTTCTCCCAGGAGAGGGAGCGCCGGGGAGCTGTTTTTT
J: TRBJ2-1; V: TRBV24-1; size: -; D: TRBD1; length: 15; CDR3: CATRLSGGRNNEQFF; DNA: TGTGCCACCAGGCTTTCAGGGGGCCGCAACAATGAGCAGTTCTTC
J: TRBJ2-7; V: TRBV20-1; size: few; D: TRBD1; length: 15; CDR3: CSATDPGQGLYEQYF; DNA: TGCAGTGCTACGGACCCGGGACAGGGTCTATACGAGCAGTACTTC
J: TRBJ2-2; V: TRBV5-1; size: few; D: TRBD1; length: 18; CDR3: CASSWKLGQGVGTGELFF; DNA: TGCGCCAGCAGCTGGAAATTGGGACAGGGGGTCGGCACCGGGGAGCTGTTTTTT
J: TRBJ2-7; V: TRBV5-5; size: few; D: TRBD1; length: 14; CDR3: CASRSGQVLYEQYF; DNA: TGTGCCAGCAGGTCGGGACAGGTACTCTACGAGCAGTACTTC
J: TRBJ2-5; V: TRBV20-1; size: few; D: -; length: 12; CDR3: CSAVGGAETQYF; DNA: TGCAGTGCTGTCGGTGGAGCAGAGACCCAGTACTTC
J: TRBJ2-3; V: TRBV10-3; size: many; D: -; length: 14; CDR3: CACPGDSITDTQYF; DNA: TGTGCCTGTCCGGGGGACAGTATCACAGATACGCAGTATTTT
J: TRBJ1-1; V: TRBV20-1; size: -; D: -; length: 14; CDR3: CSASLRTMNTEAFF; DNA: TGCAGTGCTAGCCTTAGGACTATGAACACTGAAGCTTTCTTT
J: TRBJ2-1; V: TRBV20-1; size: many; D: -; length: 15; CDR3: CSARVGASHYNEQFF; DNA: TGCAGTGCTAGGGTAGGCGCTAGCCATTACAATGAGCAGTTCTTC
J: TRBJ2-3; V: TRBV20-1; size: many; D: TRBD2; length: 17; CDR3: CSAPTGTSGGPHGTQYF; DNA: TGCAGTGCTCCAACGGGGACTAGCGGGGGGCCCCACGGTACGCAGTATTTT
J: TRBJ2-7; V: TRBV4-2; size: few; D: TRBD1; length: 15; CDR3: CASSHTGTGVYEQYF; DNA: TGTGCCAGCAGCCATACCGGGACAGGGGTCTACGAGCAGTACTTC
J: TRBJ1-1; V: TRBV5-5; size: -; D: -; length: 16; CDR3: CASSPRQEKGNTEAFF; DNA: TGTGCCAGCAGCCCGAGGCAAGAAAAGGGGAACACTGAAGCTTTCTTT
J: TRBJ2-1; V: TRBV9; size: -; D: -; length: 15; CDR3: CASSVEAGSYNEQFF; DNA: TGTGCCAGCAGCGTAGAGGCAGGGTCGTACAATGAGCAGTTCTTC
J: TRBJ2-7; V: TRBV18; size: few; D: -; length: 15; CDR3: CASSRTDYASYEQYF; DNA: TGTGCCAGCTCACGAACGGACTACGCCTCCTACGAGCAGTACTTC
J: TRBJ2-7; V: TRBV10-3; size: many; D: TRBD1; length: 12; CDR3: CAIRQGAREQYF; DNA: TGTGCCATCAGACAGGGGGCAAGGGAGCAGTACTTC
J: TRBJ2-1; V: TRBV12-3/TRBV12-4; size: -; D: -; length: 13; CDR3: CASSPYLGLEQFF; DNA: TGTGCCAGCAGTCCATACTTGGGGTTAGAGCAGTTCTTC
J: TRBJ2-5; V: TRBV24-1; size: many; D: TRBD2; length: 17; CDR3: CATSDSFSGINQETQYF; DNA: TGTGCCACCAGTGATTCTTTCAGCGGGATAAACCAAGAGACCCAGTACTTC
J: TRBJ1-2; V: TRBV4-2; size: few; D: -; length: 13; CDR3: CASSQDRLDGYTF; DNA: TGTGCCAGCAGCCAAGATCGGTTGGATGGCTACACCTTC
J: TRBJ2-3; V: TRBV20-1; size: -; D: -; length: 13; CDR3: CSASDGRADTQYF; DNA: TGCAGTGCTAGTGATGGGCGAGCAGATACGCAGTATTTT
J: TRBJ2-7; V: TRBV7-2; size: few; D: -; length: 15; CDR3: CASSLSDQEAYEQYF; DNA: TGTGCCAGCAGCTTATCCGATCAAGAGGCCTACGAGCAGTACTTC
J: TRBJ2-3; V: TRBV14; size: few; D: -; length: 16; CDR3: CASSRPGQRERDTQYF; DNA: TGTGCCAGCAGCCGACCGGGACAGCGGGAAAGAGATACGCAGTATTTT
J: TRBJ2-1; V: TRBV9; size: -; D: TRBD2; length: 13; CDR3: CASSVVAGGPLVF; DNA: TGTGCCAGCAGCGTAGTAGCGGGAGGGCCCTTGGTCTTC
J: TRBJ2-1; V: TRBV20-1; size: few; D: TRBD2; length: 13; CDR3: CSARGTSGFEQFF; DNA: TGCAGTGCTAGAGGGACTAGCGGGTTTGAGCAGTTCTTC
J: TRBJ2-2; V: TRBV6-1; size: few; D: TRBD2; length: 15; CDR3: CASSQGLAGTGELFF; DNA: TGTGCCAGCAGCCAGGGACTAGCGGGCACCGGGGAGCTGTTTTTT
J: TRBJ2-7; V: TRBV12-3/TRBV12-4; size: -; D: -; length: 15; CDR3: CASTLYEGLFYEQYF; DNA: TGTGCCAGCACCCTCTACGAGGGCCTTTTCTACGAGCAGTACTTC
J: TRBJ2-7; V: TRBV12-3/TRBV12-4; size: -; D: TRBD2; length: 14; CDR3: CASSGSGVTYEQYF; DNA: TGTGCCAGCAGTGGGAGCGGGGTTACCTACGAGCAGTACTTC
J: TRBJ2-1; V: TRBV12-3/TRBV12-4; size: many; D: TRBD2; length: 15; CDR3: CASSLWGLAANEQFF; DNA: TGTGCCAGCAGTTTATGGGGACTAGCGGCCAATGAGCAGTTCTTC
J: TRBJ2-1; V: TRBV4-2; size: few; D: TRBD2; length: 17; CDR3: CASSQDRRTSGGDEQFF; DNA: TGTGCCAGCAGCCAAGATAGGAGGACTAGCGGGGGCGATGAGCAGTTCTTC
J: TRBJ2-7; V: TRBV20-1; size: once; D: TRBD2; length: 14; CDR3: CSASGLAGTYEQYF; DNA: TGCAGTGCTAGCGGGCTAGCGGGAACCTACGAGCAGTACTTC
J: TRBJ2-1; V: TRBV25-1; size: few; D: -; length: 10; CDR3: CASSGVEQFF; DNA: TGTGCCAGCAGTGGCGTGGAGCAGTTCTTC
J: TRBJ2-3; V: TRBV5-1; size: many; D: -; length: 15; CDR3: CASSLVDRDTDTQYF; DNA: TGCGCCAGCAGCTTGGTCGACAGAGACACAGATACGCAGTATTTT
J: TRBJ2-3; V: TRBV20-1; size: many; D: TRBD2; length: 16; CDR3: CSARDFAGGDTDTQYF; DNA: TGCAGTGCTAGAGATTTTGCGGGAGGAGACACAGATACGCAGTATTTT
J: TRBJ1-2; V: TRBV3-1; size: few; D: -; length: 13; CDR3: CASSPRGNYGYTF; DNA: TGTGCCAGCAGCCCAAGGGGCAACTATGGCTACACCTTC
J: TRBJ2-1; V: TRBV7-2; size: -; D: -; length: 12; CDR3: CASSLVLGRQFF; DNA: TGTGCCAGCAGCTTAGTCTTAGGTCGGCAGTTCTTC
J: TRBJ2-1; V: TRBV3-1; size: -; D: TRBD2; length: 16; CDR3: CASSQARLAGANEQFF; DNA: TGTGCCAGCAGCCAAGCGAGACTAGCGGGAGCTAATGAGCAGTTCTTC
J: TRBJ1-4; V: TRBV5-1; size: few; D: TRBD1; length: 16; CDR3: CASSMGTEATNEKLFF; DNA: TGCGCCAGCAGCATGGGGACAGAAGCAACTAATGAAAAACTGTTTTTT
J: TRBJ2-1; V: TRBV20-1; size: -; D: TRBD2; length: 17; CDR3: CSARVGTSGRALSEQFF; DNA: TGCAGTGCTAGAGTTGGAACTAGCGGGAGGGCCTTGAGTGAGCAGTTCTTC